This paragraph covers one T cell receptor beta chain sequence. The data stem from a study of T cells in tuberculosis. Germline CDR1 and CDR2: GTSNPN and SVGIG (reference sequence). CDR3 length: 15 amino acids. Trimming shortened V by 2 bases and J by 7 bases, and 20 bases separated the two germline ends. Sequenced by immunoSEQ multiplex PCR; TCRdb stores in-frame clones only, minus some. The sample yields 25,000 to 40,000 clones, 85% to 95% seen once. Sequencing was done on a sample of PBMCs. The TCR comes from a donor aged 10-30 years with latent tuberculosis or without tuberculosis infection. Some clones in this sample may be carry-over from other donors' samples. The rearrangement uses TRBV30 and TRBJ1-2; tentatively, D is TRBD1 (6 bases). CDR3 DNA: TGTGCCTGGAGTTGTTGTGTGGGGCAGGGGAGTGGCTACACCTTC. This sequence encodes CAWSCCVGQGSGYTF.